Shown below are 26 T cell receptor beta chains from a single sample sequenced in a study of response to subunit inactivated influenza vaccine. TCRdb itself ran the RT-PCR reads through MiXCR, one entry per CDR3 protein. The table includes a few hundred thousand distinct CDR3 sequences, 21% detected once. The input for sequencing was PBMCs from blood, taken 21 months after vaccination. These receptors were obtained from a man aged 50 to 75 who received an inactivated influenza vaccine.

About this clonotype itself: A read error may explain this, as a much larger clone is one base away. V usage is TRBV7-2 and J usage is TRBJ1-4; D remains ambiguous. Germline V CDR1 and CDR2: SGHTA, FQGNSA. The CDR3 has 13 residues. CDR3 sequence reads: CASSRATNEKLLF. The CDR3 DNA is TGTGCCAGCAGCCGTGCAACTAATGAAAAACTGTTATTT.

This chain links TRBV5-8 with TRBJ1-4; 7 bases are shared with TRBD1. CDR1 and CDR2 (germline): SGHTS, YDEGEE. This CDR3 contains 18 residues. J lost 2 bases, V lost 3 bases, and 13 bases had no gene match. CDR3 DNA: TGTGCCAGCAGCTCTTTTTACAGGGGCCCCCTGACTAATGAAAAACTGTTTTTT. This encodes CASSSFYRGPLTNEKLFF.

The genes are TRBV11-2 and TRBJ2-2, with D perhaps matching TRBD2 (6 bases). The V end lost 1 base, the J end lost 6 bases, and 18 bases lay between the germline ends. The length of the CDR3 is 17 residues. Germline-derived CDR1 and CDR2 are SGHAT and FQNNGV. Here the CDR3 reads CASSLALASWGSGELFF. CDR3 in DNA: TGTGCCAGCAGCTTAGCTCTAGCGTCGTGGGGTTCCGGGGAGCTGTTTTTT.

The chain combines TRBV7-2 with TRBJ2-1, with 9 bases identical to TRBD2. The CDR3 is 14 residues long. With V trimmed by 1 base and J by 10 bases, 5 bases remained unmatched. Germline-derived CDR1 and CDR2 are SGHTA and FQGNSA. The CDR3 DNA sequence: TGTGCCAGCAGCTTAGGGGGACTAGCTGGCGAGCAGTTCTTC. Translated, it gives CASSLGGLAGEQFF. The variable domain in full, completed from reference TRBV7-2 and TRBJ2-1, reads GAGVSQSPSNKVTEKGKDVELRCDPISGHTALYWYRQSLGQGLEFLIYFQGNSAPDKSGLPSDRFSAERTGGSVSTLTIQRTQQEDSAVYLCASSLGGLAGEQFFGPGTRLTVL.

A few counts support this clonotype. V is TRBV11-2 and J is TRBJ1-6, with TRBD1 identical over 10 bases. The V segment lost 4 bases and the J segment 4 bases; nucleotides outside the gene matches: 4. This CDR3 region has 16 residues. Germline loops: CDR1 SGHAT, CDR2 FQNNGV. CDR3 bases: TGTGCCAGCAGCTCCACGGGACAGGGGTATAATTCACCCCTCCACTTT. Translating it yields CASSSTGQGYNSPLHF.

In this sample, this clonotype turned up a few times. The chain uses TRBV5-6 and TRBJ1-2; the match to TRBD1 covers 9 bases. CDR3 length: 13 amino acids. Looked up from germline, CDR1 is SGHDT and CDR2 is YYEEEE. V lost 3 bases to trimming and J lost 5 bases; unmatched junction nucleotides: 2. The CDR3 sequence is CASSSQGAYGYTF. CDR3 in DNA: TGTGCCAGCAGCTCACAGGGGGCGTATGGCTACACCTTC.

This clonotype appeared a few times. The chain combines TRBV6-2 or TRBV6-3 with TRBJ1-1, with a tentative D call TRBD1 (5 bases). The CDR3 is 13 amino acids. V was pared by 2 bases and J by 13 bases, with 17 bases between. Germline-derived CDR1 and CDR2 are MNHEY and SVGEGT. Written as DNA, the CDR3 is TGTGCCAGCAGTTACGGGGGAACGACCCACAGTTTCTTT. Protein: CASSYGGTTHSFF.

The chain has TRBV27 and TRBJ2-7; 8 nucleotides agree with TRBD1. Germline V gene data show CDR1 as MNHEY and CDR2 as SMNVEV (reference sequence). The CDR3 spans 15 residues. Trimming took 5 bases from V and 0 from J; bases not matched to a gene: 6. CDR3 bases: TGTGCCAGCAGTCGGCCGGGACAGGCCTCCTACGAGCAGTACTTC. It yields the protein CASSRPGQASYEQYF.

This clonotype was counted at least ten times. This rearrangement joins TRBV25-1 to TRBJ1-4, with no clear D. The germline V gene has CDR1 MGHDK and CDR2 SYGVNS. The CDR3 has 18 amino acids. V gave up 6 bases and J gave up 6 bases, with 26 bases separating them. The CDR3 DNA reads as TGTGCCAGCAGCGCCCCGGCAGGTTGGCAGGTCCTTTATGAAAAACTGTTTTTT. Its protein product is CASSAPAGWQVLYEKLFF. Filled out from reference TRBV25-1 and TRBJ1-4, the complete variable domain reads EADIYQTPRYLVIGTGKKITLECSQTMGHDKMYWYQQDPGMELHLIHYSYGVNSTEKGDLSSESTVSRIRTEHFPLTLESARPSHTSQYLCASSAPAGWQVLYEKLFFGSGTQLSVL.

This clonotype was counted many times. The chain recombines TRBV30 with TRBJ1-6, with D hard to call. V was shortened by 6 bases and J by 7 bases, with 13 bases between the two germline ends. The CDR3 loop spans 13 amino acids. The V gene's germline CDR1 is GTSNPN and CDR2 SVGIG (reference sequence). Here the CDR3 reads CACLGQTNSPLHF. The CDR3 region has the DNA TGTGCCTGTCTAGGGCAGACGAATTCACCCCTCCACTTT.

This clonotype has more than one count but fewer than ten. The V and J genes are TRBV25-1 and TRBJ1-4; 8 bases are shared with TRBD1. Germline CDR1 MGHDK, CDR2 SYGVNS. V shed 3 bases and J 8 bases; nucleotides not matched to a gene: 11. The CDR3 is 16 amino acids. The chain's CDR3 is CASSETLGQVGEKLFF. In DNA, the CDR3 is TGTGCCAGCAGTGAGACGCTGGGACAGGTCGGGGAAAAACTGTTTTTT.

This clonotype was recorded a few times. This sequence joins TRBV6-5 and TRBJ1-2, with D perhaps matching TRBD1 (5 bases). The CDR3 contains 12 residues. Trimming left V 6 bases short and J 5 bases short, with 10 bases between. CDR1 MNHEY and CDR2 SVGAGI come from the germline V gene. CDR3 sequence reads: CASSQTGYGYTF. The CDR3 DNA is TGTGCCAGCAGCCAAACAGGTTATGGCTACACCTTC.

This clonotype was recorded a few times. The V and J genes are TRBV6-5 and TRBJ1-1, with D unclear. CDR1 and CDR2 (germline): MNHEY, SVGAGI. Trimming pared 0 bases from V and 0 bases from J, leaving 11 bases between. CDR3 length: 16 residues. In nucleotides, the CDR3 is TGTGCCAGCAGTTACTCCAAAGGGCAGTTGAACACTGAAGCTTTCTTT. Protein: CASSYSKGQLNTEAFF.

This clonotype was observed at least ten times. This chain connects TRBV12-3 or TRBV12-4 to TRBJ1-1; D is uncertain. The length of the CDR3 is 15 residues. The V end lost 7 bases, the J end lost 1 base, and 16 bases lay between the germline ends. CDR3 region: CASTCVEEANTEAFF. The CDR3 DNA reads TGTGCCAGCACCTGCGTGGAGGAGGCGAACACTGAAGCTTTCTTT.

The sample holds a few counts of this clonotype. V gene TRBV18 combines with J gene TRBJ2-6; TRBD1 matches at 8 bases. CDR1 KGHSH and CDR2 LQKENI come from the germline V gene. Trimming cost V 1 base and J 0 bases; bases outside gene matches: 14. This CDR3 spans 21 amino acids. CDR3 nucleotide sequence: TGTGCCAGCTCACCACTCGTTCTGTCCGGGACAGGCTCCTCTGGGGCCAACGTCCTGACTTTC. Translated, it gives CASSPLVLSGTGSSGANVLTF.

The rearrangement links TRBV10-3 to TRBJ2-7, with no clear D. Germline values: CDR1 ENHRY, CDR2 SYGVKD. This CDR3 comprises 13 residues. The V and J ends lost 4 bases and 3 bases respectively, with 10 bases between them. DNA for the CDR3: TGTGCCATCAGTGTAACAGAATACTACGAGCAGTACTTC. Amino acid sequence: CAISVTEYYEQYF.

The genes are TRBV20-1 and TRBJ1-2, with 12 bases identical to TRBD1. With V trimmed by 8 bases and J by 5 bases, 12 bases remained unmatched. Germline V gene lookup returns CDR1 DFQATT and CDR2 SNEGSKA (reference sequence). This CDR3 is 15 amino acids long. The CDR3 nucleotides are TGCAGTCCCTCCGGGACAGGGGGCGGGGGTTATGGCTACACCTTC. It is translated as CSPSGTGGGGYGYTF.

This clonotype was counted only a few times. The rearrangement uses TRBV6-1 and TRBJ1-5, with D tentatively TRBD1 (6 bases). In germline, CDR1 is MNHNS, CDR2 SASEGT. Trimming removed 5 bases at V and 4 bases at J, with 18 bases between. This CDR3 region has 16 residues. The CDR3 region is CASSPQGPGGNQPQHF. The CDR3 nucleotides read TGTGCCAGCAGTCCTCAGGGGCCGGGTGGAAATCAGCCCCAGCATTTT.

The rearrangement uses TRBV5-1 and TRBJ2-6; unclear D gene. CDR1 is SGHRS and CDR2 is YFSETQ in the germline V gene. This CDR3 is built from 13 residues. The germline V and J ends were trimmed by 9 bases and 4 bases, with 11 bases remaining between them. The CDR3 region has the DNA TGCGCCACCACGAACCCCGGGGCCAACGTCCTGACTTTC. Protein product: CATTNPGANVLTF.

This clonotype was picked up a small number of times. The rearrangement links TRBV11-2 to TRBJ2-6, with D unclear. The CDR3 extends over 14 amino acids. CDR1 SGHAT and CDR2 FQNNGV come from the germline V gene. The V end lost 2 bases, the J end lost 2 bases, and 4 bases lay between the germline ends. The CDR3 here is CASSLSTGANVLTF. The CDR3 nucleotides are TGTGCCAGCAGCTTATCCACTGGGGCCAACGTCCTGACTTTC.

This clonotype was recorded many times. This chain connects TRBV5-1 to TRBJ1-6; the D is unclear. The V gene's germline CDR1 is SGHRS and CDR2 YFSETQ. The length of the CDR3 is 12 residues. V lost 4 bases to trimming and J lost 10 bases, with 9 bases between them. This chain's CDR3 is CASSTGDSPLHF. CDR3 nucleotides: TGCGCCAGCAGCACGGGAGACTCACCCCTCCACTTT.

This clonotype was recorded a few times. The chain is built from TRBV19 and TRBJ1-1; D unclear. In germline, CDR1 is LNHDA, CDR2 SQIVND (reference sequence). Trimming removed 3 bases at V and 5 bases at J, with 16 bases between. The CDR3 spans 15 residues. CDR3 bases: TGTGCCAGTAGTATCACGGCAATAACACGGACTGAAGCTTTCTTT. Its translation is CASSITAITRTEAFF.

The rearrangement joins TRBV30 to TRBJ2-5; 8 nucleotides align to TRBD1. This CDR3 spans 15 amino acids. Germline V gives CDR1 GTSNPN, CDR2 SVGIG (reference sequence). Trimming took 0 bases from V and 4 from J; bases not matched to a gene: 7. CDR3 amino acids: CAWSVRQGRGETQYF. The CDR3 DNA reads TGTGCCTGGAGTGTACGACAGGGGAGAGGAGAGACCCAGTACTTC.

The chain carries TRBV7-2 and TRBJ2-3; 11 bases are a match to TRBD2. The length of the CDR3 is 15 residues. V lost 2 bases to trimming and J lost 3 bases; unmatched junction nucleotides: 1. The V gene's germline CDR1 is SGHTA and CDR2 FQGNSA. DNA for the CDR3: TGTGCCAGCAGCTTAAGACTAGCGGGGACAGATACGCAGTATTTT. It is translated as CASSLRLAGTDTQYF.

CDR3 amino acids: CSVVQGKGVYEQYF. The DNA of the CDR3 is TGCAGCGTTGTCCAAGGGAAGGGCGTCTACGAGCAGTACTTC. J is TRBJ2-7 and V is TRBV29-1; D uncertain. Trimming took 4 bases from V and 3 from J, leaving 16 bases between them. CDR3 length equals 14 residues. From germline, CDR1 is SQVTM and CDR2 ANQGSEA.

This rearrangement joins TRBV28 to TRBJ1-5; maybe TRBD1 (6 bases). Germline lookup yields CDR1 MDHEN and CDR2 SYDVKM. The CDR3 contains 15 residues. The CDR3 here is CAIRGAEASNQPQHF. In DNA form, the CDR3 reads TGTGCAATACGGGGGGCAGAAGCAAGCAATCAGCCCCAGCATTTT.